Listed here is a single TCR beta chain. No antigen is known for it. The data were taken from a study of T cell responses to AZD1222 COVID-19 vaccine. The CDR3 contains 15 residues. V lost 4 bases to trimming and J lost 2 bases; unmatched junction nucleotides: 4. CDR1 is KGHDR, CDR2 SFDVKD, per germline. General observations from the study: Among AZD1222 vaccinees, only 5 or 6 were seropositive at baseline. Nearly half of spike-specific TCRs reportedly target variant regions that are unmutated in the B.1.351 and B.1.1.7 variants. Spike-specific TCR breadth rose after two AZD1222 doses, and depth rose as well.

Assay used: immunoSEQ multiplex PCR; TCRdb lists only in-frame clones, some missing. The data contain 86,000 or so clones, about nine tenths of them singletons. The source is an adult who received the AZD1222 COVID-19 vaccine. The V and J genes are TRBV24-1 and TRBJ2-7, with 10 bases lining up with TRBD1. The sample here was peripheral blood, taken 28 days after the second AZD1222 dose. This CDR3 is CATSERGTGAYEQYF. For the CDR3, the DNA is TGTGCCACCAGTGAACGAGGGACAGGGGCCTACGAGCAGTACTTC.